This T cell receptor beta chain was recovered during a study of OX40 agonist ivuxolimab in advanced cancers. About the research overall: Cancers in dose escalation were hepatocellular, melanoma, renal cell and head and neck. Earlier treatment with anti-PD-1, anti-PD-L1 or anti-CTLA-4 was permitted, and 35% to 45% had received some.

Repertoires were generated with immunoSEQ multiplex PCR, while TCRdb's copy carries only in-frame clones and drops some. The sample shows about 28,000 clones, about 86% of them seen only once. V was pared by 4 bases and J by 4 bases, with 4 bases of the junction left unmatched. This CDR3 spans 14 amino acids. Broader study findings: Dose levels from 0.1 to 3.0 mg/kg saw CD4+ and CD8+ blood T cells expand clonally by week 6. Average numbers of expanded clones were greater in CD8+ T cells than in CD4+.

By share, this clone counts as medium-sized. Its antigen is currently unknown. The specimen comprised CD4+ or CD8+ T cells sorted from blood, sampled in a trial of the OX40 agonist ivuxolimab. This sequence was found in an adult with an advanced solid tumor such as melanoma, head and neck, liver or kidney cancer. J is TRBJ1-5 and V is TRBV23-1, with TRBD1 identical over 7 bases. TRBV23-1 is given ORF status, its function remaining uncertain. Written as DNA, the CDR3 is TGCGCCAGCAGTCCTCGACAGGGAAATCAGCCCCAGCATTTT. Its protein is CASSPRQGNQPQHF.